The 2 T cell receptor beta chains below all came from one sample that was sequenced in a study of molecular identifiers for immune sequencing clone quantification. From the PCR reads, TCRdb called clonotypes with MiXCR, one entry per CDR3 protein. The sample lists some 580,000 distinct CDR3 sequences, roughly 25% occurring once. Sample: naive CD8+ T cells from blood, with Jurkat cell RNA spiked in. Subset defined: FACS-sorted CD8+CD4-CCR7+CD45RA+ naive T cells. The origin of the receptors is a human donor in good health. Some libraries in this study had Jurkat cell RNA spiked in.

With respect to this clonotype: This could be a read error, since a much larger clone is one nucleotide away. The CDR3 DNA sequence: TGCAGTACGGATCACTCCGGGACGGTTGTGAACACTGAAGCTTTCTTT. Its translation: CSTDHSGTVVNTEAFF. The gene calls are TRBV20-1 and TRBJ1-1; TRBD1 might be the D (5 bases). This CDR3 is 16 amino acids long. Trimming shortened V by 8 bases and J by 0 bases, and 22 bases separated the two germline ends. The germline V gene has CDR1 DFQATT and CDR2 SNEGSKA (reference sequence).

This clonotype was seen ten or more times. V is TRBV6-5 and J is TRBJ1-1; a weak D match, TRBD1 (5 bases). This CDR3 is built from 13 residues. The V and J ends lost 0 bases and 6 bases respectively, with 8 bases between them. CDR1 is MNHEY, CDR2 SVGAGI, per germline. The CDR3 DNA follows: TGTGCCAGCAGTTACTCATGGGGGGCTGAAGCTTTCTTT. Protein: CASSYSWGAEAFF.